Following are 30 T cell receptor beta chains from one sample sequenced in a study of cytomegalovirus exposure and HLA in healthy donors (dated by TCRdb to about 2017). The library was built by means of the immunoSEQ multiplex PCR assay. For the multiplex PCR, a mixture combining 60 forward primers for TCR Vbeta segments and 13 reverse primers for TCR Jbeta segments was used. As stored in TCRdb, this immuneACCESS dataset retains in-frame rearrangements with V and J assigned. A fraction of the clones does not appear; measured against another copy, unresolved V genes explain less than half of the discrepancy, and the remainder lacks a known reason. The sample table records 74,000 or so clones; roughly three quarters of these occur just once. In total, the top ten clones hold 20% to 25% of the sample. The sequenced sample consisted of PBMCs. These TCRs come from a woman in her thirties or forties in good health and CMV-seropositive.

The chain recombines TRBV5-4 with TRBJ2-5; D remains ambiguous. Germline loops: CDR1 SGHNT, CDR2 YYREEE (reference sequence). The V end lost 4 bases, the J end lost 5 bases, and 12 bases lay between the germline ends. This CDR3 contains 13 residues. Here the CDR3 reads CASSQDSMETQYF. DNA for the CDR3: TGTGCCAGCAGCCAAGATAGTATGGAGACCCAGTACTTC.

The chain combines TRBV5-1 with TRBJ2-7; D gene ambiguous. Germline V gives CDR1 SGHRS, CDR2 YFSETQ. Trimming took off 6 bases at V and 3 bases at J, with 19 bases between the two ends. CDR3 length: 15 amino acids. The CDR3 nucleotides read TGCGCCAGCACCCTCGAGACATCCCCTTTCTACGAGCAGTACTTC. It specifies CASTLETSPFYEQYF.

The J gene is TRBJ2-3, the V gene TRBV7-6, with 8 bases matching TRBD1. The CDR3 has 16 amino acids. V lost 3 bases, J lost 4 bases, and 9 bases stayed unmatched. CDR1 is SGHVS, CDR2 FNYEAQ, per germline. DNA for the CDR3: TGTGCCAGCAGCTTGACAGGGGATAGTAGTGCAGATACGCAGTATTTT. Residues: CASSLTGDSSADTQYF.

The rearrangement uses TRBV11-2 and TRBJ2-3, with a weak D call TRBD2 (5 bases). Germline lookup yields CDR1 SGHAT and CDR2 FQNNGV. Trimming removed 4 bases at V and 3 bases at J, with 14 bases between. This CDR3 contains 15 residues. The chain's CDR3 is CASSSDGIPTDTQYF. CDR3 nucleotide sequence: TGTGCCAGCAGCTCTGACGGGATTCCGACAGATACGCAGTATTTT. Full variable domain (remainder filled in from reference TRBV11-2 and TRBJ2-3): EAGVAQSPRYKIIEKRQSVAFWCNPISGHATLYWYQQILGQGPKLLIQFQNNGVVDDSQLPKDRFSAERLKGVDSTLKIQPAKLEDSAVYLCASSSDGIPTDTQYFGPGTRLTVL.

The genes are TRBV5-5 and TRBJ1-1, with D possibly TRBD1 on 5 matching bases. Germline V gives CDR1 SGHKS, CDR2 YYEKEE (reference sequence). The length of the CDR3 is 14 residues. The V gene lost 5 bases and the J gene lost 1 base, with 12 bases spanning the gap. This CDR3 is CASSHGHSNTEAFF. As DNA, the CDR3 is TGTGCCAGCAGTCACGGACACTCGAACACTGAAGCTTTCTTT.

J is TRBJ2-2 and V is TRBV7-8; D may be TRBD2 (7 bases). V gave up 4 bases and J gave up 4 bases, with 25 bases separating them. The CDR3 is 19 residues long. Germline CDR1 and CDR2: SGHVS and FQNEAQ. The CDR3 DNA sequence: TGTGCCAGCAGCTCGAAAAGAAATGCCGGGGGGCAGATCACCGGGGAGCTGTTTTTT. Its protein is CASSSKRNAGGQITGELFF.

This chain connects TRBV5-6 to TRBJ2-1, with D tentatively TRBD1 (6 bases). V lost 2 bases to trimming and J lost 4 bases, with 16 bases between them. Germline CDR1 is SGHDT and CDR2 is YYEEEE. This CDR3 is 16 amino acids long. CDR3 sequence reads: CASSFGHRAGYNEQFF. The CDR3 nucleotides read TGTGCCAGCAGCTTCGGGCACAGGGCTGGTTACAATGAGCAGTTCTTC.

V gene TRBV5-5 combines with J gene TRBJ2-1; 9 nucleotides match TRBD2. Germline CDR1 reads SGHKS; CDR2 reads YYEKEE (reference sequence). V lost 0 bases, J lost 6 bases, and 4 bases stayed unmatched. The CDR3 spans 15 residues. The CDR3 DNA reads TGTGCCAGCAGCTTGGAAGGACTAGCGATCAATGAGCAGTTCTTC. This encodes CASSLEGLAINEQFF. The variable domain in full, with the rest retrieved from reference TRBV5-5 and TRBJ2-1, is DAGVTQSPTHLIKTRGQQVTLRCSPISGHKSVSWYQQVLGQGPQFIFQYYEKEERGRGNFPDRFSARQFPNYSSELNVNALLLGDSALYLCASSLEGLAINEQFFGPGTRLTVL.

The chain carries TRBV29-1 and TRBJ2-5; perhaps TRBD1 as D (6 bases). The DNA end is a closer match to TRBJ2-7, so the J assignment may be wrong. The CDR3 runs 13 residues. Germline CDR1 reads SQVTM; CDR2 reads ANQGSEA. In nucleotides, the CDR3 is TGCAGCGTGAGAGGGGGTTCTCGGTACGAGCAGTACTTC. Encoded protein: CSVRGGSRYEQYF.

The gene calls are TRBV30 and TRBJ1-4; D is ambiguous. CDR1 is GTSNPN and CDR2 is SVGIG in the germline V gene (reference sequence). Trimming left V 2 bases short and J 8 bases short, with 9 bases between. The CDR3 spans 12 residues. CDR3: CAWSPTREKLFF. CDR3 nucleotides: TGTGCCTGGAGTCCAACGCGGGAAAAACTGTTTTTT.

V gene TRBV27 combines with J gene TRBJ2-1; D may be TRBD1 (6 bases). Germline CDR1 is MNHEY and CDR2 is SMNVEV (reference sequence). The V end was cut by 6 bases, the J end by 0 bases, with 21 bases between. The CDR3 is 18 residues long. The CDR3 DNA sequence: TGTGCCAGCAGCCACCCCTCGACCGGGACAAACTCCTACAATGAGCAGTTCTTC. This translates into CASSHPSTGTNSYNEQFF.

The chain employs TRBV10-1 and TRBJ1-2; D is undetermined. V lost 11 bases to trimming and J lost 4 bases, with 23 bases between them. The CDR3 totals 15 residues. Germline CDR1 and CDR2: WNHNN and SYGVQD (reference sequence). The CDR3 is CAGPVDFPDFYGYTF. CDR3 DNA sequence: TGCGCCGGGCCGGTGGACTTTCCAGATTTCTATGGCTACACCTTC.

J is TRBJ1-1 and V is TRBV19; D is ambiguous. Trimming removed 1 base from V and 0 bases from J, with 12 bases in between. Germline-derived CDR1 and CDR2 are LNHDA and SQIVND (reference sequence). CDR3 length: 16 residues. CDR3 coding DNA: TGTGCCAGTAGTATAGTTGGGGAGGTATTGAACACTGAAGCTTTCTTT. It codes for CASSIVGEVLNTEAFF.

The chain carries TRBV6-1 and TRBJ2-7; 11 nucleotides align to TRBD1. The ends lost 4 bases at V and 4 bases at J; junction bases unmatched: 6. CDR3 length: 15 residues. Germline V CDR1 and CDR2: MNHNS, SASEGT. The CDR3 region has the DNA TGTGCCAGCAGTGGGGACAGGGGGAAGCGGTACGAGCAGTACTTC. Translation: CASSGDRGKRYEQYF.

This clone was counted between two and nine times. V is TRBV30 and J is TRBJ1-1; D not resolved. Germline values: CDR1 GTSNPN, CDR2 SVGIG (reference sequence). Trimming took 3 bases from V and 6 from J, leaving 14 bases between them. The length of the CDR3 is 13 residues. The CDR3 sequence is CAWRENLKPEAFF. The CDR3 DNA reads TGTGCCTGGAGAGAGAACTTGAAACCTGAAGCTTTCTTT.

This clone occurred a few times. This chain connects TRBV6-1 to TRBJ2-7; D perhaps matches TRBD2 (6 bases). The CDR3 loop spans 11 amino acids. Germline V CDR1 and CDR2: MNHNS, SASEGT. Here the CDR3 reads CATRWGLEQYF. The CDR3 DNA reads TGTGCTACCCGATGGGGACTCGAGCAGTACTTC.

The V and J genes are TRBV6-5 and TRBJ2-3, with D possibly being TRBD2 (6 bases). CDR3 size: 15 residues. V lost 2 bases and J 2 bases, leaving 11 bases between the germline ends. The V gene's germline CDR1 is MNHEY and CDR2 SVGAGI. The DNA for the CDR3 is TGTGCCAGCAGTTACCTGGGCGGGACCACAGATACGCAGTATTTT. It is translated as CASSYLGGTTDTQYF.

This clone turned up a few times. The V and J genes are TRBV27 and TRBJ2-1; D gene uncertain. The length of the CDR3 is 14 residues. Trimming pared 6 bases from V and 0 bases from J, leaving 9 bases between. Germline values: CDR1 MNHEY, CDR2 SMNVEV (reference sequence). CDR3 protein: CASSSTTSYNEQFF. CDR3 DNA sequence: TGTGCCAGCAGCTCCACAACCTCCTACAATGAGCAGTTCTTC.

The V gene is TRBV6-5, the J gene TRBJ1-2; 8 nucleotides align to TRBD1. The V and J ends lost 3 bases and 6 bases, in that order; junction bases with no gene match: 3. The CDR3 length is 13 residues. Germline lookup yields CDR1 MNHEY and CDR2 SVGAGI. The CDR3 reads CASSYSTGDGYTF. As DNA, the CDR3 is TGTGCCAGCAGTTATTCGACAGGGGATGGCTACACCTTC.

This clone was seen more than once but under ten times. The chain is built from TRBV6-5 and TRBJ1-5; no firm D call. This CDR3 comprises 13 residues. The V and J ends lost 0 bases and 6 bases respectively, with 6 bases between them. Germline CDR1 reads MNHEY; CDR2 reads SVGAGI. The CDR3: CASSYSIVQPQHF. DNA for the CDR3: TGTGCCAGCAGTTACTCTATCGTTCAGCCCCAGCATTTT.

The V gene is TRBV29-1, the J gene TRBJ2-3; TRBD1 agrees at 9 bases. CDR1 SQVTM and CDR2 ANQGSEA come from the germline V gene. Trimming cost V 7 bases and J 0 bases; bases outside gene matches: 2. The CDR3 length is 13 residues. CDR3 amino acids: CSAGTGSTDTQYF. The CDR3 region has the DNA TGCAGCGCCGGGACAGGGAGCACAGATACGCAGTATTTT.

The rearrangement joins TRBV6-1 to TRBJ2-1; unclear D gene. CDR1 MNHNS and CDR2 SASEGT come from the germline V gene. Trimming stripped 6 bases from V and 3 bases from J, with 9 bases between. The CDR3 is made up of 13 amino acids. The CDR3 sequence: CASSSEHYNEQFF. In DNA, the CDR3 is TGTGCCAGCAGCAGCGAACACTACAATGAGCAGTTCTTC.

This chain links TRBV7-9 with TRBJ2-7; TRBD1 matches 10 bases. CDR1 and CDR2 (germline): SEHNR, FQNEAQ (reference sequence). The CDR3 is 15 amino acids. With 5 bases clipped from V and 5 bases from J, the junction kept 9 bases outside the gene matches. The DNA of the CDR3 is TGTGCCAGCAGCCAAGGGCGACAGGGGGCCCACGAGCAGTACTTC. The encoded protein is CASSQGRQGAHEQYF. Together with reference TRBV7-9 and TRBJ2-7, the CDR3 gives the full variable domain: DTGVSQNPRHKITKRGQNVTFRCDPISEHNRLYWYRQTLGQGPEFLTYFQNEAQLEKSRLLSDRFSAERPKGSFSTLEIQRTEQGDSAMYLCASSQGRQGAHEQYFGPGTRLTVT.

This clone was counted a single time. The chain carries TRBV9 and TRBJ1-2, with D possibly being TRBD1 (5 bases). Trimming took off 4 bases at V and 4 bases at J, with 8 bases between the two ends. Germline CDR1 SGDLS, CDR2 YYNGEE. This CDR3 comprises 12 residues. CDR3 nucleotide sequence: TGTGCCAGCAGCCTCGACAGCTATGGCTACACCTTC. Translation: CASSLDSYGYTF.

This clone was detected only a few times. The gene calls are TRBV5-1 and TRBJ2-1; TRBD2 might be the D (5 bases). V lost 5 bases and J lost 0, with 15 bases in between. This CDR3 contains 16 residues. In germline, CDR1 is SGHRS, CDR2 YFSETQ. Here the CDR3 reads CASSRTGLTSYNEQFF. The CDR3 DNA reads as TGCGCCAGCAGTCGAACGGGGTTAACCTCCTACAATGAGCAGTTCTTC. The full variable domain, completed using reference TRBV5-1 and TRBJ2-1, is KAGVTQTPRYLIKTRGQQVTLSCSPISGHRSVSWYQQTPGQGLQFLFEYFSETQRNKGNFPGRFSGRQFSNSRSEMNVSTLELGDSALYLCASSRTGLTSYNEQFFGPGTRLTVL.

This clone appeared a few times. V gene TRBV27 combines with J gene TRBJ2-5; 8 bases match TRBD2. The CDR3 loop spans 19 amino acids. Per the germline V gene, CDR1 is MNHEY and CDR2 is SMNVEV (reference sequence). The J segment lost 5 bases and the V segment lost 6 bases, leaving 23 bases of the junction unmatched. The CDR3 DNA follows: TGTGCCAGCAGCCCACGTCTCTGGCGGGAGGACTCCTCTCAGGAGACCCAGTACTTC. Residues: CASSPRLWREDSSQETQYF.

V is TRBV11-2 and J is TRBJ1-5, with D possibly matching TRBD1 (5 bases). The V gene lost 5 bases and the J gene lost 1 base, with 12 bases spanning the gap. CDR3 length: 15 residues. Germline CDR1 and CDR2: SGHAT and FQNNGV. CDR3 region: CASSPRGGSNQPQHF. In nucleotides, the CDR3 is TGTGCCAGCAGCCCGCGTGGGGGGAGCAATCAGCCCCAGCATTTT.

This clone was seen only once. This sequence joins TRBV6-5 and TRBJ1-2; the D gene is possibly TRBD1 (5 bases). The length of the CDR3 is 13 residues. Germline CDR1 MNHEY, CDR2 SVGAGI. Between the trimmed V and J ends, which lost 7 bases and 4 bases, there was a span of 13 bases. In DNA, the CDR3 is TGTGCCAGCAAACCCGACAGAGCCTATGGCTACACCTTC. This gives the protein CASKPDRAYGYTF.

This clone was recorded once. This sequence joins TRBV6-5 and TRBJ1-2, with D uncertain. This CDR3 region has 14 residues. CDR1 is MNHEY and CDR2 is SVGAGI in the germline V gene. Trimming cost V 0 bases and J 4 bases, with 9 bases left between them. The CDR3: CASSYSPEIYGYTF. As DNA, the CDR3 is TGTGCCAGCAGTTACTCCCCTGAGATCTATGGCTACACCTTC.

V is TRBV11-2 and J is TRBJ1-2, with D perhaps matching TRBD1 (6 bases). The CDR3 length is 16 residues. The V end was cut by 4 bases, the J end by 7 bases, with 22 bases between. CDR1 and CDR2 (germline): SGHAT, FQNNGV. The CDR3 bases are TGTGCCAGCAGCTCCCGGGACATTACTTATGTGAGTGGCTACACCTTC. Residues: CASSSRDITYVSGYTF.